The 23 T cell receptor beta chains listed next were all sequenced from one sample in a study of blood T cell repertoires in COVID-19. Sequencing was performed with immunoSEQ multiplex PCR; in TCRdb, only in-frame clones are kept and a portion is missing. The profile shows tens of thousands of clones, more than 90% of them singletons. The sequenced sample consisted of peripheral blood. The origin of the receptors is a man in his 60s with active or convalescent COVID-19.

The V call is TRBV7-3, the J call TRBJ2-1, with 9 bases identical to TRBD2. The trim removed 0 bases at V and 6 bases at J, leaving 12 bases unmatched. The CDR3 extends over 18 amino acids. CDR1 is SGHTA, CDR2 FQGTGA, per germline. The CDR3 spells CASSLTGSGRPSLNEQFF. The CDR3 DNA reads TGTGCCAGCAGCTTAACGGGGAGCGGGAGGCCCTCTCTCAATGAGCAGTTCTTC.

The CDR3 DNA is TGTGCCAGCAGCCCCCGACAGGGGACGGGGACTGAAGCTTTCTTT. It is translated as CASSPRQGTGTEAFF. The rearrangement uses TRBV7-2 and TRBJ1-1, with TRBD1 matching over 8 bases. V was clipped by 5 bases and J by 5 bases; unmatched bases: 10. CDR1 is SGHTA and CDR2 is FQGNSA in the germline V gene. This CDR3 comprises 15 residues.

V usage is TRBV6-2 or TRBV6-3 and J usage is TRBJ2-7, with D possibly TRBD2 on 5 matching bases. CDR1 MNHEY and CDR2 SVGEGT come from the germline V gene. Trimming cost V 2 bases and J 2 bases, with 13 bases left between them. The CDR3 is 15 residues long. The CDR3 DNA reads as TGTGCCAGCAGTTACCGCACTGGAGGAGCCTACGAGCAGTACTTC. Translated: CASSYRTGGAYEQYF.

The V call is TRBV2, the J call TRBJ1-6; TRBD1 is a possible D gene (6 bases). The germline V gene encodes CDR1 SNHLY and CDR2 FYNNEI. The V end was cut by 8 bases, the J end by 7 bases, with 15 bases between. CDR3 size: 14 residues. The CDR3 protein is CASVQGVMNSPLHF. CDR3 nucleotide sequence: TGTGCCAGCGTACAGGGTGTCATGAATTCACCCCTCCACTTT.

V gene TRBV14 combines with J gene TRBJ1-4; the D gene is possibly TRBD1 (5 bases). The germline CDR1 and CDR2 sequences are SGHDN and FVKESK. The germline V and J ends were trimmed by 1 base and 4 bases, with 13 bases remaining between them. The CDR3 totals 16 residues. CDR3: CASSQGGGRINEKLFF. Here the CDR3 DNA reads TGTGCCAGCAGCCAAGGGGGGGGACGGATTAATGAAAAACTGTTTTTT.

The chain recombines TRBV2 with TRBJ2-7; 8 positions agree with TRBD1. The trim removed 0 bases at V and 7 bases at J, leaving 5 bases unmatched. From germline, CDR1 is SNHLY and CDR2 FYNNEI. The CDR3 consists of 14 residues. In DNA, the CDR3 is TGTGCCAGCAGTGAAGCGCCGACAGGGGATGAGCAGTACTTC. This encodes CASSEAPTGDEQYF.

The chain employs TRBV6-5 and TRBJ2-7; 9 bases map to TRBD1. The germline V gene encodes CDR1 MNHEY and CDR2 SVGAGI. J gave up 4 bases and V 6 bases, and 7 bases lay outside the gene matches. The CDR3 spans 14 residues. The CDR3 region has the DNA TGTGCCAGCAGAACCCCGGGACAGGGATACGAGCAGTACTTC. Its translation: CASRTPGQGYEQYF.

The J gene is TRBJ2-2, the V gene TRBV19, with D perhaps matching TRBD1 (5 bases). The ends were cut back, 6 bases at V and 0 bases at J, with 8 bases in the middle. The CDR3 loop spans 14 amino acids. The germline gives CDR1 LNHDA, CDR2 SQIVND (reference sequence). CDR3 sequence (DNA): TGTGCCAGTAGAGACAGCGCGAACACCGGGGAGCTGTTTTTT. Translated: CASRDSANTGELFF.

This CDR3 reads CASSPWGGNNEQFF. The CDR3 DNA follows: TGTGCCAGCTCACCGTGGGGAGGCAACAATGAGCAGTTCTTC. V gene TRBV18 combines with J gene TRBJ2-1; D is perhaps TRBD2 (6 bases). The CDR3 is made up of 14 amino acids. Between the trimmed V and J ends, which lost 3 bases and 5 bases, there was a span of 11 bases. Germline V gives CDR1 KGHSH, CDR2 LQKENI.

The CDR3 DNA follows: TGTGCCAGCAGAAGCGACTCCTACAATGAGCAGTTCTTC. Translating it yields CASRSDSYNEQFF. The genes are TRBV2 and TRBJ2-1; D unclear. Germline V gene data show CDR1 as SNHLY and CDR2 as FYNNEI. The CDR3 is 13 residues long. Trimming took off 6 bases at V and 0 bases at J, with 6 bases between the two ends.

The chain links TRBV7-9 to TRBJ1-6; 8 positions agree with TRBD1. Germline CDR1 SEHNR, CDR2 FQNEAQ (reference sequence). The CDR3 is 13 amino acids. Trimming removed 6 bases from V and 10 bases from J; junction bases left unmatched: 5. Here the CDR3 DNA reads TGTGCCAGCAGGAAGGACAGGGACTCACCCCTCCACTTT. Its protein is CASRKDRDSPLHF.

The chain couples TRBV5-1 to TRBJ1-2; 10 positions match TRBD1. This CDR3 region has 15 residues. V trimming: 1 base; J trimming: 3 bases; junction bases outside the gene matches: 3. The V gene's germline CDR1 is SGHRS and CDR2 YFSETQ. The CDR3 reads CASSLSDRGHYGYTF. The CDR3 region has the DNA TGCGCCAGCAGCTTGTCAGACAGGGGGCACTATGGCTACACCTTC.

The V and J genes are TRBV5-4 and TRBJ2-7; TRBD2 matches at 16 bases. V lost 4 bases to trimming and J lost 0 bases; unmatched junction nucleotides: 4. This CDR3 spans 17 amino acids. The germline gives CDR1 SGHNT, CDR2 YYREEE (reference sequence). The CDR3 here is CASSRGLAGGSSYEQYF. CDR3 DNA sequence: TGTGCCAGCAGCAGGGGACTAGCGGGGGGGAGCTCCTACGAGCAGTACTTC.

The genes are TRBV19 and TRBJ1-1, with 7 bases fitting TRBD1. V lost 4 bases and J lost 8; bases outside the gene matches: 13. Germline assignment: CDR1 LNHDA and CDR2 SQIVND (reference sequence). CDR3 length: 15 residues. DNA of the CDR3: TGTGCCAGTAGTAGACAGACAGGGAGAGGGGCCGAAGCTTTCTTT. Its translation: CASSRQTGRGAEAFF.

This clone appeared once. In DNA, the CDR3 is TGTGCCAGCAGTGAGAGGACAGGGGAAGATGATGAGCAGTTCTTC. Translated, it gives CASSERTGEDDEQFF. This sequence joins TRBV2 and TRBJ2-1; 9 bases align to TRBD1. CDR3 length equals 15 residues. CDR1 and CDR2 from the germline V gene are SNHLY and FYNNEI. The V segment lost 3 bases and the J segment 8 bases; nucleotides outside the gene matches: 8. Combining the CDR3 with reference TRBV2 and TRBJ2-1 gives the whole variable domain EPEVTQTPSHQVTQMGQEVILRCVPISNHLYFYWYRQILGQKVEFLVSFYNNEISEKSEIFDDQFSVERPDGSNFTLKIRSTKLEDSAMYFCASSERTGEDDEQFFGPGTRLTVL.

V gene TRBV7-9 combines with J gene TRBJ1-4, with TRBD1 matching over 10 bases. V lost 3 bases and J lost 7; bases outside the gene matches: 5. This CDR3 is 15 amino acids long. Germline values: CDR1 SEHNR, CDR2 FQNEAQ (reference sequence). The CDR3 DNA sequence: TGTGCCAGCAGCTTGTCGGGACAGGGGTTTGAAAAACTGTTTTTT. Encoded protein: CASSLSGQGFEKLFF.

V gene TRBV6-5 combines with J gene TRBJ1-5; D may be TRBD1 (5 bases). The V gene's germline CDR1 is MNHEY and CDR2 SVGAGI. CDR3 length: 16 residues. V was clipped by 1 base and J by 4 bases, with 14 bases between them. The CDR3, as DNA: TGTGCCAGCAGTTACTATTGGGGGGGAATAAATCAGCCCCAGCATTTT. Residues: CASSYYWGGINQPQHF.

The chain joins TRBV11-2 to TRBJ2-2, with 8 bases aligning to TRBD1. With V trimmed by 5 bases and J by 5 bases, 1 base remained unmatched. The CDR3 contains 13 residues. Germline V gene data show CDR1 as SGHAT and CDR2 as FQNNGV. CDR3 sequence reads: CASSRTGTGELFF. The CDR3 nucleotides are TGTGCCAGCAGCCGGACAGGGACCGGGGAGCTGTTTTTT.

The chain is built from TRBV15 and TRBJ2-2; 7 positions match TRBD1. Germline CDR1 is LNHNV and CDR2 is YYDKDF (reference sequence). The CDR3 has 14 amino acids. J lost 4 bases, V lost 5 bases, and 4 bases had no gene match. This chain's CDR3 is CATSSDRATGELFF. The CDR3 nucleotides are TGTGCCACCAGCTCCGACAGGGCCACCGGGGAGCTGTTTTTT. The full variable domain, its missing parts supplied by reference TRBV15 and TRBJ2-2, is DAMVIQNPRYQVTQFGKPVTLSCSQTLNHNVMYWYQQKSSQAPKLLFHYYDKDFNNEADTPDNFQSRRPNTSFCFLDIRSPGLGDTAMYLCATSSDRATGELFFGEGSRLTVL.

The CDR3 DNA reads TGTGCCTGGAGTAGGTCAGGGGGATTCGACGAGCAGTACTTC. Protein sequence: CAWSRSGGFDEQYF. The chain carries TRBV30 and TRBJ2-7, with 7 positions matching TRBD1. The CDR3 has 14 residues. Trimming at V came to 2 bases and at J to 5 bases, leaving 9 bases not matched to a gene. Germline CDR1 reads GTSNPN; CDR2 reads SVGIG (reference sequence).

This clone was recorded once. This chain links TRBV3-1 (or the pseudogene TRBV3-2) with TRBJ1-2; no definite D call. The germline gives CDR1 LGHDT, CDR2 YNNKEL (reference sequence). The CDR3 consists of 14 residues. Trimming shortened V by 6 bases and J by 5 bases, and 16 bases separated the two germline ends. CDR3 protein: CASSLGKGEYGYTF. CDR3 nucleotides: TGTGCCAGCAGTCTCGGGAAGGGAGAGTATGGCTACACCTTC.

The table lists this clone with a count of one. The J gene is TRBJ1-2, the V gene TRBV30; 7 bases align to TRBD1. J lost 3 bases, V lost 8 bases, and 9 bases had no gene match. Germline values: CDR1 GTSNPN, CDR2 SVGIG (reference sequence). The CDR3 has 13 residues. The CDR3 protein is CARNRGNYYGYTF. CDR3 nucleotides: TGTGCCAGAAACAGGGGAAATTACTATGGCTACACCTTC.

The chain links TRBV6-1 to TRBJ1-5; D unclear. The CDR3 sequence is 15 residues long. The germline V gene encodes CDR1 MNHNS and CDR2 SASEGT. V gave up 0 bases and J gave up 4 bases, with 10 bases separating them. CDR3 in amino acids: CASSEAGGPNQPQHF. CDR3 DNA sequence: TGTGCCAGCAGTGAAGCCGGAGGACCAAATCAGCCCCAGCATTTT.